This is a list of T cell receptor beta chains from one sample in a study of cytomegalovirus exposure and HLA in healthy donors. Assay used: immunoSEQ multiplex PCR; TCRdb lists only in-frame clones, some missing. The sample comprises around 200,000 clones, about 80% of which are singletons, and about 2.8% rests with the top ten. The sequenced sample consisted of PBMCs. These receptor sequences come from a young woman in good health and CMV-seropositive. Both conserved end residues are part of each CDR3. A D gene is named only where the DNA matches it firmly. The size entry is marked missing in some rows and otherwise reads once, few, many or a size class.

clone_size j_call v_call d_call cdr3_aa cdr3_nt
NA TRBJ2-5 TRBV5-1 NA CASSLGTGTKETQYF TGCGCCAGCAGCTTGGGTACCGGGACAAAAGAGACCCAGTACTTC
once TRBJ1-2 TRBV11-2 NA CASSLDRAYGYTF TGTGCCAGCAGCTTAGATAGAGCCTATGGCTACACCTTC
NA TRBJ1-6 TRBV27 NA CASSLAGRGGSPLHF TGTGCCAGCAGTTTAGCCGGCAGGGGAGGGTCACCCCTCCACTTT
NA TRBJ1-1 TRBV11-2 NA CASSLESSANTEAFF TGTGCCAGCAGCTTAGAGTCAAGCGCGAACACTGAAGCTTTCTTT
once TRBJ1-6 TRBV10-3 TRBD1 CAISAGPGQGDLPLHF TGTGCCATCAGTGCCGGACCGGGACAGGGGGATTTACCCCTCCACTTT
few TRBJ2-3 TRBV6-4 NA CASSDSMRTDTQYF TGTGCCAGCAGTGACTCGATGAGGACAGATACGCAGTATTTT
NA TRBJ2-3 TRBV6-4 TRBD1 CASSGTGSPDTQYF TGTGCCAGCAGCGGGACAGGGAGTCCAGATACGCAGTATTTT
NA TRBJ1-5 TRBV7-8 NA CASSSRVGGTQHF TGTGCCAGCAGCTCAAGAGTGGGGGGGACCCAGCATTTT
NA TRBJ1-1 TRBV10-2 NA CASRRQVGTEAFF TGCGCCAGCAGGAGACAGGTTGGGACTGAAGCTTTCTTT
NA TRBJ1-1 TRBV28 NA CASSLIETGVPAFF TGTGCCAGCAGTTTGATTGAGACAGGAGTCCCAGCTTTCTTT
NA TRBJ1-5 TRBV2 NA CASSEDRSQPQHF TGTGCCAGCAGTGAGGACAGAAGTCAGCCCCAGCATTTT
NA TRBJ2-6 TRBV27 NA CASSTRAGANVLTF TGTGCCAGCAGTACCAGGGCTGGGGCCAACGTCCTGACTTTC
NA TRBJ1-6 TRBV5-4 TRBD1 CASSLGTGNSPLHF TGTGCCAGCAGCTTGGGGACAGGTAATTCACCCCTCCACTTT
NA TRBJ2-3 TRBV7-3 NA CASGAGSTDTQYF TGTGCCAGCGGGGCAGGAAGCACAGATACGCAGTATTTT
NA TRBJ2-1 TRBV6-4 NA CASSATSPNEQFF TGTGCCAGCAGTGCGACTAGTCCCAATGAGCAGTTCTTC
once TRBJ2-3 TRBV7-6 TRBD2 CASSSTSGAITDTQYF TGTGCCAGCAGCTCGACTAGCGGGGCGATCACAGATACGCAGTATTTT
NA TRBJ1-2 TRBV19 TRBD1 CASRTNDREGYTF TGTGCCAGTCGTACGAACGACAGGGAGGGCTACACCTTC
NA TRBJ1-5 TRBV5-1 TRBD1 CASSLQGLGQPQHF TGCGCCAGCAGCCTACAGGGGTTGGGTCAGCCCCAGCATTTT
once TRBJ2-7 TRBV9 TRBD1 CASSVATGGYEQYF TGTGCCAGCAGCGTAGCCACAGGGGGCTACGAGCAGTACTTC
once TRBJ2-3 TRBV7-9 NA CASSFGESLADTQYF TGTGCCAGCAGCTTCGGGGAAAGTTTGGCAGATACGCAGTATTTT
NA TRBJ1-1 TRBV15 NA CATSPKATGLNTEAFF TGTGCCACCAGCCCGAAAGCGACAGGACTGAACACTGAAGCTTTCTTT
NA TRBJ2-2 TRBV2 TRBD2 CASSELAGGSVTGELFF TGTGCCAGCAGTGAGTTAGCGGGGGGCTCGGTGACCGGGGAGCTGTTTTTT
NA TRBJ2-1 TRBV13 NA CASSPSAYSNNEQFF TGTGCCAGCAGCCCTAGCGCCTACTCCAACAATGAGCAGTTCTTC
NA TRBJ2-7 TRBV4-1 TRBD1 CASSQDIGTGTYEQYF TGCGCCAGCAGCCAAGATATCGGGACAGGGACCTACGAGCAGTACTTC
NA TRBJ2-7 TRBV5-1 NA CASSLDGKPGQYF TGCGCCAGCAGCCTCGACGGGAAACCAGGGCAGTACTTC
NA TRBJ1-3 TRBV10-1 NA CARHRRGGNTIYF TGCGCCAGGCATCGGAGGGGCGGAAACACCATATATTTT
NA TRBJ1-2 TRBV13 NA CASSFKGGYGYTF TGTGCCAGCAGCTTCAAGGGCGGGTATGGCTACACCTTC
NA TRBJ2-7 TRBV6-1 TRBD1 CASSEASSRDRRTYEQYF TGTGCCAGCAGTGAAGCAAGCTCCCGGGACAGGAGAACCTACGAGCAGTACTTC
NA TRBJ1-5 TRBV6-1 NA CASSEFLLADQPQHF TGTGCCAGCAGTGAATTTTTATTGGCCGATCAGCCCCAGCATTTT
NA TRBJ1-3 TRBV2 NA CASWGRYSGNTIYF TGTGCCAGCTGGGGCAGGTACTCTGGAAACACCATATATTTT
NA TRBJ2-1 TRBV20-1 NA CSAYRLGEQFF TGCAGTGCTTACCGACTCGGAGAGCAGTTCTTC
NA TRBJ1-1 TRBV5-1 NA CASSANRENTEAFF TGCGCCAGCAGCGCCAACAGGGAGAACACTGAAGCTTTCTTT
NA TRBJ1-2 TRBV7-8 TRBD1 CASTKTGAKGYTF TGTGCCAGCACCAAGACAGGGGCGAAGGGCTACACCTTC
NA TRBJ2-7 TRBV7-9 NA CASSFSPTGWQYF TGTGCCAGCAGCTTTTCCCCAACAGGGTGGCAGTACTTC
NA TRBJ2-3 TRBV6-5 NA CASRLESTDTQYF TGTGCCAGCAGACTCGAAAGCACAGATACGCAGTATTTT
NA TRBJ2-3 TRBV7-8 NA CASSFDTAVSTDTQYF TGTGCCAGCAGCTTCGATACAGCCGTTAGCACAGATACGCAGTATTTT
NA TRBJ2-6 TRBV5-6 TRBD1 CASSADRPGANVLTF TGTGCCAGCAGCGCGGACAGGCCTGGGGCCAACGTCCTGACTTTC
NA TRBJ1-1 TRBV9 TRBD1 CASSLGQGMNTEAFF TGTGCCAGCAGCCTAGGACAGGGGATGAACACTGAAGCTTTCTTT
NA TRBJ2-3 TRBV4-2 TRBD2 CASSQGGGSTDTQYF TGTGCCAGCAGCCAAGGGGGGGGGAGCACAGATACGCAGTATTTT
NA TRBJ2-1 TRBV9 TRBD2 CASSVEVAGVLEQFF TGTGCCAGCAGCGTAGAGGTAGCGGGGGTTCTTGAGCAGTTCTTC
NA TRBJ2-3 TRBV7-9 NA CASSYGDTQYF TGTGCCAGCAGCTACGGGGATACGCAGTATTTT
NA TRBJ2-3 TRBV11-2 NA CASSLEGAGADTQYF TGTGCCAGCAGCTTAGAGGGGGCAGGCGCGGATACGCAGTATTTT